The T cell receptor (beta chain) under discussion was sequenced for a study of shared clonotypes between healthy human individuals. This CDR3 contains 14 residues. V shed 5 bases and J shed 4 bases, with 15 bases lying between them. Germline V gives CDR1 SGHRS, CDR2 YFSETQ. Sequencing used immunoSEQ multiplex PCR; TCRdb keeps in-frame clones, though not all of them. Of about 2.4 million clones listed, approximately 90% are singletons. The split of CD4+ cells yielded CD45RA+ naive and CD45RA-negative memory subsets. This TCR was recovered from a man aged 18 to 29 in good health. Specimen: naive CD4+ T cells sorted from blood. Subset of the sample: CD45RA+ positively selected. The rearrangement joins TRBV5-1 to TRBJ1-1; D remains unclear. The CDR3 sequence is CASRNGLDGTEAFF. CDR3 DNA: TGCGCCAGCAGAAATGGTTTGGATGGCACTGAAGCTTTCTTT.